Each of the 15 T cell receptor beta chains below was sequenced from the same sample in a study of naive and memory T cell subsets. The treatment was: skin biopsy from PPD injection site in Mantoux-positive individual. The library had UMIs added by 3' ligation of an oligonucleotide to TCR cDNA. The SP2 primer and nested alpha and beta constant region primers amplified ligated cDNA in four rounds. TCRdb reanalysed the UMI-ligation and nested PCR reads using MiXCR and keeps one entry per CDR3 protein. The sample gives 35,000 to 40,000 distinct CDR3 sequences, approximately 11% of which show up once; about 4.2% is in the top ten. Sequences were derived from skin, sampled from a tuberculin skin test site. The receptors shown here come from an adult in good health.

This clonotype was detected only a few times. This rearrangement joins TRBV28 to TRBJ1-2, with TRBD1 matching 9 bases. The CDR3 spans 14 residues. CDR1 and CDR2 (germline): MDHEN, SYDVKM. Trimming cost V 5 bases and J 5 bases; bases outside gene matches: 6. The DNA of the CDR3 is TGTGCCAGCAGTCCCGGGACAGGGTGGTATGGCTACACCTTC. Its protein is CASSPGTGWYGYTF.

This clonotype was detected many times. CDR3 nucleotide sequence: TGCGCCAGCAGCTTGGACTCTCGTGAAAACATTCAGTACTTC. It specifies CASSLDSRENIQYF. This chain connects TRBV5-1 to TRBJ2-4; D is unclear. V shed 0 bases and J shed 5 bases, with 9 bases lying between them. The germline gives CDR1 SGHRS, CDR2 YFSETQ. CDR3 length: 14 amino acids.

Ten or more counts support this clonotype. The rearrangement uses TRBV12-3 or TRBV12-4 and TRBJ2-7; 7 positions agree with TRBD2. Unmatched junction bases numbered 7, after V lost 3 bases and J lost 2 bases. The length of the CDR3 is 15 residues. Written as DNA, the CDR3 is TGTGCCAGCAGTTTCAATAACGGGAGGCCCTACGAGCAGTACTTC. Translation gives CASSFNNGRPYEQYF.

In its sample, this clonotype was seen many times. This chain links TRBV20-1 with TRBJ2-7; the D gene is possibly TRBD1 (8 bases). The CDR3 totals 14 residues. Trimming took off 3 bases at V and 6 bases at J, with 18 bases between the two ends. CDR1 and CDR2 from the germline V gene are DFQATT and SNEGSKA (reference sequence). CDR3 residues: CSASPWTGRGEQYF. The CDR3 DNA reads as TGCAGTGCTAGCCCCTGGACAGGGAGGGGCGAGCAGTACTTC.

CDR3 residues: CASSPSFSRFKDEQYF. The CDR3 DNA reads as TGTGCCAGCAGTCCTTCGTTCAGCAGGTTTAAGGACGAGCAGTACTTC. V gene TRBV7-8 combines with J gene TRBJ2-7; D call uncertain. From germline, CDR1 is SGHVS and CDR2 FQNEAQ. The CDR3 consists of 16 residues. Trimming removed 6 bases from V and 5 bases from J, with 23 bases in between.

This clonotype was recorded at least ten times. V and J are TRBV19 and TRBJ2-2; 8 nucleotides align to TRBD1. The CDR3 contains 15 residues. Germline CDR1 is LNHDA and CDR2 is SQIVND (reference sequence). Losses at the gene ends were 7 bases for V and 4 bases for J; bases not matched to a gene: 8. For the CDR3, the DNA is TGTGCCAGTAAGGTCTCTACAGGGGGCACCGGGGAGCTGTTTTTT. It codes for CASKVSTGGTGELFF.

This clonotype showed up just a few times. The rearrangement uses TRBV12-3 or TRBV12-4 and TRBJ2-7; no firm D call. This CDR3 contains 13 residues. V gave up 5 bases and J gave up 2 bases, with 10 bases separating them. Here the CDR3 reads CASSPDGPYEQYF. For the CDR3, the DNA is TGTGCCAGCAGTCCCGACGGACCCTACGAGCAGTACTTC.

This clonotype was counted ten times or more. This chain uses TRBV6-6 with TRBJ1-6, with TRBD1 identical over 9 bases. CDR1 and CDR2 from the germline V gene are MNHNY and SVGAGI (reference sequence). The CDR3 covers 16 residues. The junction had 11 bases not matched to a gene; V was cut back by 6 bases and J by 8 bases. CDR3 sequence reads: CASRRAPTGGYSPLHF. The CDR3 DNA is TGTGCCAGCAGGCGCGCCCCGACAGGGGGGTATTCACCCCTCCACTTT.

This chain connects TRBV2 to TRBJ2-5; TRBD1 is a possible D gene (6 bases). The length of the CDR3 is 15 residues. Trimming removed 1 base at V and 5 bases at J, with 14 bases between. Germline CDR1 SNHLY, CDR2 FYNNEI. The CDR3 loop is CASSEGTGYPETQYF. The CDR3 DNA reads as TGTGCCAGCAGTGAAGGAACAGGGTACCCTGAGACCCAGTACTTC.

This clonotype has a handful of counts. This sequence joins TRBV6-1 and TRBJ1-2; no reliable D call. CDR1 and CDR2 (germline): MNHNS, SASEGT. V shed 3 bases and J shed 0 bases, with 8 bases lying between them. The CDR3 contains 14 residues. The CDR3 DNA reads TGTGCCAGCAGTGATACAGAAGCTAACTATGGCTACACCTTC. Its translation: CASSDTEANYGYTF.

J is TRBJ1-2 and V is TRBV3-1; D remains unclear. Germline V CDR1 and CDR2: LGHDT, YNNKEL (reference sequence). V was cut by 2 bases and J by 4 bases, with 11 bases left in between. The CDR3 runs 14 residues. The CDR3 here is CASSQTASGYGYTF. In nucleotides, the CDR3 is TGTGCCAGCAGCCAAACAGCAAGTGGCTATGGCTACACCTTC.

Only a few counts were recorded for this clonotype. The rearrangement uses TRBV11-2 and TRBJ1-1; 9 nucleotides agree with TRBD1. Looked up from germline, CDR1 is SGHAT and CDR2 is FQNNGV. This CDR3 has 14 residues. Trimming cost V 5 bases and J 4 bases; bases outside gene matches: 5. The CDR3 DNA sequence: TGTGCCAGCAGCGGGGGACAGGGTGGCACTGAAGCTTTCTTT. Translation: CASSGGQGGTEAFF.

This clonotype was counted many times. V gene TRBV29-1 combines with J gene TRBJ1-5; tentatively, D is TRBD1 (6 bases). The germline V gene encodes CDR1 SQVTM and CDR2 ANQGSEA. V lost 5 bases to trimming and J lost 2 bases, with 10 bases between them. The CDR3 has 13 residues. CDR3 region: CSVLQGGNQPQHF. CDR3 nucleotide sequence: TGCAGCGTTTTACAGGGTGGCAATCAGCCCCAGCATTTT.

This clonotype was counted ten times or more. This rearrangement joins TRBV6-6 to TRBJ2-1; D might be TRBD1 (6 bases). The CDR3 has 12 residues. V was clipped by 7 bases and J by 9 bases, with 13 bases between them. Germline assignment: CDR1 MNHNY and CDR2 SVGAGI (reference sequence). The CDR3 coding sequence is TGTGCCAGCAAGGCAGGGGATACTGAGCAGTTCTTC. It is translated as CASKAGDTEQFF.

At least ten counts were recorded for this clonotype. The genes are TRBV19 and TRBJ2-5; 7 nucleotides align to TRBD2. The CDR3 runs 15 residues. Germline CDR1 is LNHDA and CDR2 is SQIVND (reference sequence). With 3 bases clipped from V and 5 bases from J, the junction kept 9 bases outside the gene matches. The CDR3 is CASSMITGLLETQYF. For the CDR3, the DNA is TGTGCCAGTAGTATGATAACGGGACTATTGGAGACCCAGTACTTC.